This TCR beta chain derives from a study of cytomegalovirus exposure and HLA in healthy donors (dated by TCRdb to the late 2010s). The study in broad terms: According to a later analysis, one platform produced both the 100 to 150 validation repertoires and the 666 repertoires of the first cohort. The study was designed to test whether signatures of past pathogen exposure could be identified by cataloging public T cell receptors. A separate validation cohort of roughly 120 different subjects was used in addition to the approximately 670-subject first cohort. To predict cytomegalovirus infection status, the study brought together high-throughput TCR immunosequencing, statistical association of individual TCRs with disease status, and machine learning. What the research found in general, with its limitations: Of the cluster scores, 85% to 95% were above 0 in a later analysis, which found that TCRs clustered in the first cohort also tended to co-occur in the 120 or so validation repertoires. It was suggested by the authors that the approach could potentially be generalized to other disease states and immunological phenotypes. Across donors, most TCR sequences were observed very rarely, whereas some public TCRs were present in many individuals. A few of the identified cytomegalovirus-associated TCR beta chains were confirmed in vitro to be specific for cytomegalovirus antigens. The classifier was reported to diagnose cytomegalovirus status with high specificity and sensitivity in both the original and validation cohorts. The study listed 150 to 200 TCR beta chains as associated with cytomegalovirus. The validation cohort had no HLA typing available for a later analysis, so co-occurrence within that cohort was assessed over all 130 or so repertoires.

As to this clone: Its specific antigen is unknown. Base qualities are missing; no much larger clone stands one base away.

The germline V gene (reference sequence) provides CDR1 GTSNPN and CDR2 SVGIG. The junction shows trimming of 6 bases on V and 1 base on J, and the gene matches do not reach 11 bases of it. Measured from the cysteine to the phenylalanine, the CDR3 is 15 residues long. The kept DNA is CDR3 alone, 45 bases in frame from the first base. The library was produced with the immunoSEQ multiplex PCR assay. The original methods were these. To diagnose cytomegalovirus status from the catalog of TCR beta chain sequences, a statistical classification framework was built. The immuneACCESS repertoire file appears here via TCRdb, limited to in-frame rearrangements. These files lack a portion of the clones; in checked studies, under half of the deficit traces to unresolved V genes, and the cause of the others is not known. The DNA gave D and trimming, while V, J and clone size come from that table. The sample table shows roughly 70,000 clones, and roughly 96% are seen once. The ten most abundant clones make up approximately 2.5% of the sample.

The donors belonged to the validation cohort of over a hundred subjects, which was separate from the 666-subject first cohort. This clonotype was sampled from a man aged 18 to 29 in good health and CMV-seronegative. The sequence links TRBV30 to TRBJ1-1, with 7 bases in between that match TRBD1. Sequencing was carried out using PBMCs. The sequenced DNA: TGTGCCTGCCTCAATCCCGGGACAGCGAACACTGAAGCTTTCTTT. Its protein product is CACLNPGTANTEAFF.